This T cell receptor beta chain was sequenced during a study of PD-1 blockade in mismatch repair-deficient tumors. This clone was seen just once. This CDR3 contains 14 residues. Germline CDR1 SGHNT, CDR2 YYREEE (reference sequence). With 2 bases removed from V and 9 bases from J, the gap between germline ends came to 15 bases. TCRdb's table, derived via immunoSEQ multiplex PCR, lists solely in-frame clones and lacks some. The sample holds about 110,000 clones; approximately 80% are singletons and the top ten take roughly 4.5%. The starting material was peripheral blood, obtained more than 58 weeks after starting pembrolizumab. The chain joins TRBV5-4 to TRBJ1-5, with no clear D. This receptor was identified in an adult with mismatch repair-deficient cancer. The DNA of the CDR3 is TGTGCCAGCAGCTTAGGGAAAGGGTATGTGCCCCAGCATTTT. It codes for CASSLGKGYVPQHF.